This T cell receptor (beta chain) originates from a study of PD-L1 blockade in urothelial cancer. Overall study context: Men with urothelial cancer arising in the bladder made up twenty-five of 29 patients. The researchers analyzed blood 3 weeks (second dose) and 6 weeks after treatment start.

CDR3 length: 14 amino acids. Germline-derived CDR1 and CDR2 are SGHRS and YFSETQ. The V gene lost 4 bases and the J gene lost 0 bases, with 10 bases spanning the gap. Time point of the sample: peripheral blood 6 weeks after treatment start. Between 1 and 8 samples, pretreatment and on-treatment, were given by each patient. The protocol was immunoSEQ multiplex PCR, while the TCRdb copy is restricted to in-frame clones and leaves out a portion. The sample lists 65,000 to 85,000 clones, approximately 90% occurring once. The receptor was derived from an elderly woman with urothelial cancer. This specimen consisted of PBMCs, obtained around atezolizumab (anti-PD-L1) treatment. This sequence joins TRBV5-1 and TRBJ2-5, with no clear D. The CDR3 nucleotides are TGCGCCAGCAGCCCCGGGTCTAACCAAGAGACCCAGTACTTC. Amino acids: CASSPGSNQETQYF.